The clone carrying this T cell receptor beta chain was seen only a few times. These data originate in a study of early stage breast cancer tumors. Whole-study context: Each sample averaged approximately 10-fold read coverage.

Assay used: immunoSEQ multiplex PCR; TCRdb lists only in-frame clones, some missing. The sample lists tens of thousands of clones; about four fifths were seen once. Sequencing was carried out using blood. This sequence was found in a person aged 45 to 59 with breast cancer.

The CDR3 loop reads CASTTTGYSNQPQHF. As DNA, the CDR3 is TGTGCCAGTACCACGACGGGTTATAGCAATCAGCCCCAGCATTTT. The gene calls are TRBV19 and TRBJ1-5, with no clear D. The CDR3 is made up of 15 amino acids. V lost 7 bases, J lost 0 bases, and 13 bases lay in between. Germline loops: CDR1 LNHDA, CDR2 SQIVND (reference sequence).